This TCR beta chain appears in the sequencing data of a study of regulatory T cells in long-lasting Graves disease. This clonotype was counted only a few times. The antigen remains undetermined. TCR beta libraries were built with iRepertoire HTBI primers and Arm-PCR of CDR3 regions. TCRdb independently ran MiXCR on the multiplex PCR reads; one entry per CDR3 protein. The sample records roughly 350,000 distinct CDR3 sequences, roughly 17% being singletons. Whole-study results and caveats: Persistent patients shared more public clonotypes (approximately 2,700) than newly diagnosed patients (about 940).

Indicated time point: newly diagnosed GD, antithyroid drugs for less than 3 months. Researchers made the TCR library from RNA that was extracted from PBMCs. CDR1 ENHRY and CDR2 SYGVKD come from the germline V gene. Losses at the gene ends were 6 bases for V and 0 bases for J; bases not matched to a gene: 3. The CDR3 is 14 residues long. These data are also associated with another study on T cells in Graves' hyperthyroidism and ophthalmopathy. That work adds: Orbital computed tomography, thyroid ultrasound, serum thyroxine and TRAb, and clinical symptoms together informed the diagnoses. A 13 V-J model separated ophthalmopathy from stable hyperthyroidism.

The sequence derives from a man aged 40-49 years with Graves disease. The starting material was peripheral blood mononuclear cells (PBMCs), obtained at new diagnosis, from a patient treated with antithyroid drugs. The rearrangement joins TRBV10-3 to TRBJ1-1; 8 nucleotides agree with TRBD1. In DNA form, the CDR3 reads TGTGCCATCAGGACAGGGGATATGAACACTGAAGCTTTCTTT. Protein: CAIRTGDMNTEAFF.